Below, 15 T cell receptor beta chains from the same sample are listed, as sequenced in a study of monozygotic twins with inflammatory bowel disease. TCRdb reanalyzed the 5' RACE reads, giving one entry per CDR3 protein sequence and no DNA. The sample has under 200,000 distinct CDR3 sequences. Material for sequencing was blood. Receptors were obtained from a human donor with ulcerative colitis or Crohn's disease, or a healthy co-twin of an affected twin (not recorded which).

This sequence joins TRBV6-6 and TRBJ2-7; TCRdb reports TRBD1, a call that lacks DNA to check it against. The CDR3 has 14 residues. Germline CDR1 is MNHNY and CDR2 is SVGAGI (reference sequence). This CDR3 is CASREGQGGYEQYF.

The chain recombines TRBV28 with TRBJ2-1; TCRdb gives TRBD2 as the D gene, but with no DNA this cannot be confirmed. Germline V gene lookup returns CDR1 MDHEN and CDR2 SYDVKM. The CDR3 is 13 amino acids. CDR3 region: CASRVTSSSEQFF.

J is TRBJ1-5 and V is TRBV19; lacking DNA, the TRBD1 call made by TCRdb goes unchecked. The CDR3 has 14 residues. Looked up from germline, CDR1 is LNHDA and CDR2 is SQIVND (reference sequence). CDR3 sequence: CASIPRDTDQPQHF. Complete variable domain (other parts from reference TRBV19 and TRBJ1-5): DGGITQSPKYLFRKEGQNVTLSCEQNLNHDAMYWYRQDPGQGLRLIYYSQIVNDFQKGDIAEGYSVSREKKESFPLTVTSAQKNPTAFYLCASIPRDTDQPQHFGDGTRLSIL.

The chain employs TRBV7-2 and TRBJ2-5; without DNA, the TCRdb call of TRBD1 cannot be checked. The V gene's germline CDR1 is SGHTA and CDR2 FQGNSA. The CDR3 is 14 amino acids. CDR3 protein: CASSYQGGTETQYF.

This chain uses TRBV11-2 with TRBJ2-7; TCRdb's D call of TRBD2 is untestable without DNA. This CDR3 comprises 15 residues. CDR1 SGHAT and CDR2 FQNNGV come from the germline V gene. CDR3 protein: CASTPRLAGPYEQYF.

The chain has TRBV6-2 or TRBV6-3 and TRBJ2-2; TCRdb reports TRBD1, a call that lacks DNA to check it against. The CDR3 spans 15 residues. CDR1 and CDR2 (germline): MNHEY, SVGEGT. Here the CDR3 reads CASSPNLRATGELFF.

This chain connects TRBV6-2 or TRBV6-3 to TRBJ2-6; TCRdb lists TRBD1, though no DNA is available to test this call. Per the germline V gene, CDR1 is MNHEY and CDR2 is SVGEGT. The CDR3 spans 15 residues. The CDR3 region is CASSHLRAGANVLTF.

The chain is built from TRBV29-1 and TRBJ2-1; as DNA is missing, the TRBD1 call by TCRdb cannot be tested. Germline loops: CDR1 SQVTM, CDR2 ANQGSEA. This CDR3 spans 13 amino acids. CDR3 residues: CSPIGAEDNEQFF.

The V call is TRBV27, the J call TRBJ2-4; TCRdb designates TRBD1, a call that cannot be tested without DNA. The CDR3 totals 12 residues. Germline-derived CDR1 and CDR2 are MNHEY and SMNVEV (reference sequence). CDR3 in amino acids: CASSLTGNIQYF.

This chain links TRBV20-1 with TRBJ1-5; no DNA is available, so the TRBD1 call from TCRdb remains unchecked. This CDR3 comprises 13 residues. CDR1 is DFQATT and CDR2 is SNEGSKA in the germline V gene (reference sequence). CDR3 residues: CSASWGRNQPQHF.

This chain uses TRBV5-4 with TRBJ1-1. The CDR3 is made up of 15 amino acids. Looked up from germline, CDR1 is SGHNT and CDR2 is YYREEE (reference sequence). The CDR3 is CASSVDRVQNTEAFF.

V gene TRBV19 combines with J gene TRBJ2-6; without DNA, the TCRdb call of TRBD2 cannot be checked. The CDR3 is 16 residues long. Germline CDR1 reads LNHDA; CDR2 reads SQIVND (reference sequence). The CDR3 sequence is CASNRDFNSGANVLTF. Together with reference TRBV19 and TRBJ2-6, the CDR3 gives the full variable domain: DGGITQSPKYLFRKEGQNVTLSCEQNLNHDAMYWYRQDPGQGLRLIYYSQIVNDFQKGDIAEGYSVSREKKESFPLTVTSAQKNPTAFYLCASNRDFNSGANVLTFGAGSRLTVL.

The chain employs TRBV7-9 and TRBJ1-4; TCRdb lists TRBD1, though no DNA is available to test this call. Per germline, CDR1 SEHNR and CDR2 FQNEAQ (reference sequence). There are 17 residues in the CDR3. CDR3: CASSLDRSGADNEKLFF.

The chain couples TRBV20-1 to TRBJ1-6; TCRdb returns TRBD1, unconfirmable since there is no DNA. From germline, CDR1 is DFQATT and CDR2 SNEGSKA (reference sequence). The CDR3 totals 14 residues. The CDR3 protein is CSARDWGDNSPLHF.

The J gene is TRBJ2-1, the V gene TRBV5-1; TCRdb names TRBD1, which stays unverified in the absence of DNA. CDR1 is SGHRS, CDR2 YFSETQ, per germline. The CDR3 length is 14 residues. The CDR3 is CASSTGTAYNEQFF.